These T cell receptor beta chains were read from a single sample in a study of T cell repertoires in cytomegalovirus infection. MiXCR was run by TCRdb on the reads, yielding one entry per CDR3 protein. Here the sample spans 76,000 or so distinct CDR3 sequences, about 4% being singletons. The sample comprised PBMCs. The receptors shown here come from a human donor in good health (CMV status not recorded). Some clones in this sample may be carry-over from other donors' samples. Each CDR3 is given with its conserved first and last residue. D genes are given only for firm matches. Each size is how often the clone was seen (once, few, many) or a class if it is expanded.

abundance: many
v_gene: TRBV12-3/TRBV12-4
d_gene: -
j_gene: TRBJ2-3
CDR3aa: CASSYGSTYPPTDTQYF
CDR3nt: TGTGCCAGCAGTTATGGCTCGACCTACCCCCCCACAGATACGCAGTATTTT

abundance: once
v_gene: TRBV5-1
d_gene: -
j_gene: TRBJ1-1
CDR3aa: CASSLNINTEAFF
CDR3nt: TGCGCCAGCAGCTTAAACATTAACACTGAAGCTTTCTTT

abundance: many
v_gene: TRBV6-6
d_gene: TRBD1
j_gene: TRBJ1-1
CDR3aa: CASWEADRKDTEAFF
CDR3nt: TGTGCCAGCTGGGAGGCGGACAGGAAGGACACTGAAGCTTTCTTT

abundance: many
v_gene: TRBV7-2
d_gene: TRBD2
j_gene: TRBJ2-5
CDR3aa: CASSFLTGGETQYF
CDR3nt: TGTGCCAGCAGCTTCTTGACGGGAGGGGAGACCCAGTACTTC

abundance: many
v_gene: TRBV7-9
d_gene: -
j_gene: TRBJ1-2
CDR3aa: CASSLIQSYYGYTF
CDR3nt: TGTGCCAGCAGCTTAATTCAATCCTACTATGGCTACACCTTC

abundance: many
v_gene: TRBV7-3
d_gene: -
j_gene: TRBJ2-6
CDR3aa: CASSLRPGHLEDLTSSGANVLTF
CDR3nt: TGTGCCAGCAGCTTGAGACCGGGACACCTAGAGGACCTAACTAGCTCTGGGGCCAACGTCCTGACTTTC

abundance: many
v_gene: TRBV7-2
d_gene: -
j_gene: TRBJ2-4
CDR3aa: CASSLGVLAKNIQYF
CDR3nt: TGTGCCAGCAGCTTAGGGGTACTAGCCAAAAACATTCAGTACTTC

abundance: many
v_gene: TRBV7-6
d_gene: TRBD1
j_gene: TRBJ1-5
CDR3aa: CASSLRTGPNQPQHF
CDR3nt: TGTGCCAGCAGCTTAAGGACAGGGCCAAATCAGCCCCAGCATTTT

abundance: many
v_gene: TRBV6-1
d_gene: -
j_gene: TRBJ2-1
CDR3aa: CASSYRGDEQFF
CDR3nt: TGTGCCAGCAGTTACAGAGGGGATGAGCAGTTCTTC

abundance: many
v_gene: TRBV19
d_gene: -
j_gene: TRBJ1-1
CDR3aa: CAIQPEGRRITEAFF
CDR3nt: TGTGCCATCCAACCAGAGGGGCGGAGGATCACTGAAGCTTTCTTT

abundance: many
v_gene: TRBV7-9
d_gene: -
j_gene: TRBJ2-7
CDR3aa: CASSLRVGSEQYF
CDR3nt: TGTGCCAGCAGCTTACGGGTGGGCTCCGAGCAGTACTTC

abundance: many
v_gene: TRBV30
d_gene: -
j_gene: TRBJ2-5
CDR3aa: CAWSTGRTQYF
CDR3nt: TGTGCCTGGAGCACGGGGAGAACCCAGTACTTC

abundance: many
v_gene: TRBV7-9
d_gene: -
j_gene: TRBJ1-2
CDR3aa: CASSPPGDNYGYTF
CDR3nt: TGTGCCAGCAGCCCCCCGGGCGACAACTATGGCTACACCTTC

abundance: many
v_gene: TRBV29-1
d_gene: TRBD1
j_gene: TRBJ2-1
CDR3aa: CSGSRDSNNEQFF
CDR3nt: TGCAGCGGAAGCCGGGACAGTAACAATGAGCAGTTCTTC

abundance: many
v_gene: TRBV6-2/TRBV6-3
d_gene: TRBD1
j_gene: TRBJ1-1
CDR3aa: CASSYLKTGTEVGEAFF
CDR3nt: TGTGCCAGCAGTTACTTAAAAACCGGGACAGAAGTCGGGGAAGCTTTCTTT

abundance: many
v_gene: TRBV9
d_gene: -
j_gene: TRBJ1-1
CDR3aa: CASSPRSSGNTEAFF
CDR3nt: TGTGCCAGCAGCCCCCGCAGTAGTGGGAACACTGAAGCTTTCTTT

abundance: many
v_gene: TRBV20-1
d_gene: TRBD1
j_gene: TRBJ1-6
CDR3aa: CSADRGVDSPLHF
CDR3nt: TGCAGTGCGGACAGGGGAGTGGATTCACCCCTCCACTTT

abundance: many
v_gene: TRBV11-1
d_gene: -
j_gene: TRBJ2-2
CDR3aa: CASSHSRQAYTGELFF
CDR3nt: TGTGCCAGCAGCCATAGCCGGCAAGCCTACACCGGGGAGCTGTTTTTT

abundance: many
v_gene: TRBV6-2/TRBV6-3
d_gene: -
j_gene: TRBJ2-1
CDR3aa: CASSPILRSGYNEQFF
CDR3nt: TGTGCCAGCAGCCCCATATTGCGCTCGGGATACAATGAGCAGTTCTTC

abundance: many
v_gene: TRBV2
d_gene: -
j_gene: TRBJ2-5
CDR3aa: CASAWDETQYF
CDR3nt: TGTGCCAGCGCCTGGGACGAGACCCAGTACTTC

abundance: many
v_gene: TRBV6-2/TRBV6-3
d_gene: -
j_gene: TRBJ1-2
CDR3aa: CASSAETGRPIPYGYTF
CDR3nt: TGTGCCAGCAGTGCCGAGACGGGACGGCCCATTCCCTATGGCTACACCTTC

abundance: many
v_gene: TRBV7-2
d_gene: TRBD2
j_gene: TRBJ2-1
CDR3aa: CASSFNSGGAEEQFF
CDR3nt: TGTGCCAGCAGCTTTAATAGCGGGGGGGCTGAAGAGCAGTTCTTC

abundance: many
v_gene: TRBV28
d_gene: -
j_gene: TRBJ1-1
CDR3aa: CASLPWGETNTEAFF
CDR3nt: TGTGCCAGCTTACCTTGGGGGGAGACGAACACTGAAGCTTTCTTT

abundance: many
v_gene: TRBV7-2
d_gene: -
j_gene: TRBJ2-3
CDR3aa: CASSLAGTTDTQYF
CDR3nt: TGTGCCAGCAGCTTAGCGGGAACCACAGATACGCAGTATTTT

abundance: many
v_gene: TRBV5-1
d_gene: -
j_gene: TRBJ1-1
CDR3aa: CASRTTGDERTEAFF
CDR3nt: TGCGCCAGCAGGACGACAGGTGATGAACGCACTGAAGCTTTCTTT

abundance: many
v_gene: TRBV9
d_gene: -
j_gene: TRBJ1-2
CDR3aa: CASSASTGNYGYTF
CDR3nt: TGTGCCAGCAGCGCATCAACAGGGAACTATGGCTACACCTTC

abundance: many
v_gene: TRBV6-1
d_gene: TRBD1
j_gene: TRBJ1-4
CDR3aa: CASSPAGTGREKLFF
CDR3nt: TGTGCCAGCAGTCCTGCCGGGACAGGGCGAGAAAAACTGTTTTTT

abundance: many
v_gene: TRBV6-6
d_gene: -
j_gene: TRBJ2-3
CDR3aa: CASSYSQGVDTQYF
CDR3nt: TGTGCCAGCAGTTACTCTCAGGGAGTAGATACGCAGTATTTT

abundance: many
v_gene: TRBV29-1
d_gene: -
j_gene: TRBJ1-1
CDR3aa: CSGGQQNTEAFF
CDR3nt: TGCAGCGGTGGACAGCAGAACACTGAAGCTTTCTTT

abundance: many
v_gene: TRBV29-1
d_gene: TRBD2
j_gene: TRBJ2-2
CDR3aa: CSVAPGTRNTGELFF
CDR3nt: TGCAGCGTTGCACCCGGGACTAGGAACACCGGGGAGCTGTTTTTT

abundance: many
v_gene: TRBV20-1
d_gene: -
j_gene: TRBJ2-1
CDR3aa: CSARDLYGDNEQFF
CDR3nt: TGCAGTGCTAGAGATCTGTATGGAGACAATGAGCAGTTCTTC

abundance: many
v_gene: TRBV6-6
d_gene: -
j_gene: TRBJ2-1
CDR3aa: CASSYGIRLNEQFF
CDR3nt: TGTGCCAGCAGTTACGGTATTAGACTGAATGAGCAGTTCTTC

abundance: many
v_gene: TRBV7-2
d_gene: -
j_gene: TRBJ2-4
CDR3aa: CASSWDITANIQYF
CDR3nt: TGTGCCAGCAGCTGGGACATAACGGCAAACATTCAGTACTTC

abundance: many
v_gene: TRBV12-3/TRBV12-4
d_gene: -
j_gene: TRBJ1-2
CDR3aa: CASKQGSTFNYGYTF
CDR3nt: TGTGCCAGCAAACAAGGATCGACTTTTAACTATGGCTACACCTTC

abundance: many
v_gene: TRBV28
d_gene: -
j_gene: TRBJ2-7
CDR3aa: CASSLPDHSAPYEQYF
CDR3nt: TGTGCCAGCAGTTTACCCGACCACTCAGCTCCCTACGAGCAGTACTTC